These T cell receptor beta chains were read from a single sample in a study of identical twins' blood T cells. Using its own MiXCR run on the 5' RACE reads, TCRdb lists one record per CDR3 protein. The profile covers roughly 340,000 distinct CDR3 sequences, with about 28% appearing a single time and 6% to 7% taken by the ten largest. Sequencing used PBMCs. Source of these receptors: a woman aged 18 to 55 in good health. The CDR3 runs from the conserved cysteine through the conserved F or W. A D gene is named only where the DNA matches it firmly. Clone size is given for some rows only: seen once, a few or many times, or a class if the clone is expanded.

d_call | clone_size | j_call | v_call | cdr3_nt | cdr3_aa
NA | NA | TRBJ1-1 | TRBV20-1 | TGCAGTGCTAGAGAGGAGTTTGACACTGAAGCTTTCTTT | CSAREEFDTEAFF
NA | NA | TRBJ1-2 | TRBV5-1 | TGCGCCAGCAGCTTGAACGGAGTAAATGGCTACACCTTC | CASSLNGVNGYTF
NA | few | TRBJ2-2 | TRBV4-3 | TGCGCCAGCAGCCAAACAAAGAGTTCCGGGGAGCTGTTTTTT | CASSQTKSSGELFF
NA | NA | TRBJ2-7 | TRBV3-1 | TGTGCCAGCAGCCAATCCGACTACGAGCAGTACTTC | CASSQSDYEQYF
TRBD1 | NA | TRBJ1-1 | TRBV5-1 | TGCGCCAGCAGCTGGCAGGGACAGGGGGGGAACCAAGCTTTCTTT | CASSWQGQGGNQAFF
NA | NA | TRBJ1-1 | TRBV12-3/TRBV12-4 | TGTGCCAGCAGTTTCGGGGGGGCGGGGAACACTGAAGCTTTCTTT | CASSFGGAGNTEAFF
TRBD1 | NA | TRBJ1-2 | TRBV29-1 | TGCGGCTTTTGGGGGAACGGACAGGGGATTCCCACCTTC | CGFWGNGQGIPTF
TRBD1 | many | TRBJ1-1 | TRBV7-6 | TGTGCCAGCAGCTTGACAGGGGGAGAGAACACTGAAGCTTTCTTT | CASSLTGGENTEAFF
NA | few | TRBJ1-1 | TRBV3-1 | TGTGCCAGCAGCCAAGAAAGTATTGAAGGAGAAGCTTTCTTT | CASSQESIEGEAFF
NA | NA | TRBJ1-2 | TRBV4-2 | TGTGCCAGCAGCCGGGACCTAGACTACACCTTC | CASSRDLDYTF
TRBD1 | many | TRBJ1-5 | TRBV29-1 | TGCAGCGTTGAGGACAGGGGAAGTTCGGGGCCCCAGCATTTT | CSVEDRGSSGPQHF
TRBD1 | NA | TRBJ2-3 | TRBV14 | TGTGCCAGCAGCCAAATCCGACAGGGTATCACAGATACGCAGTATTTT | CASSQIRQGITDTQYF
TRBD1 | few | TRBJ1-3 | TRBV7-6 | TGTGCCAGCAGCTCGGGACAGAGCCACCGAGTCACCATATATTTT | CASSSGQSHRVTIYF
NA | few | TRBJ2-1 | TRBV20-1 | TGCAGTGCTAAACTTGGGGTTTCCTACAATGAGCAGTTCTTC | CSAKLGVSYNEQFF
TRBD2 | many | TRBJ2-2 | TRBV10-1 | TGCGCCAGCCCGAGCGGGGGGCTCACCGGGGAGCTGTTTTTT | CASPSGGLTGELFF
TRBD1 | NA | TRBJ1-2 | TRBV12-3/TRBV12-4 | TGTGCCAGCAGTCCGGGGACAGGGTTTCATGGCTACGCCTTC | CASSPGTGFHGYAF
NA | NA | TRBJ2-3 | TRBV2 | TGTGCCAGCAGTGAGATACCAGGGGGAGGTAGCACAGATACGCAGTATTTT | CASSEIPGGGSTDTQYF
NA | NA | TRBJ1-1 | TRBV11-2 | TGTGCCAGCAGCTTATTCGAAAGGGTCATGAACACTGAAGCTTTCTTT | CASSLFERVMNTEAFF
TRBD1 | few | TRBJ1-6 | TRBV4-3 | TGCGCCAGCAGCCAAGACGGACAGGGGTATTCACCCCTCCACTTT | CASSQDGQGYSPLHF
NA | few | TRBJ2-7 | TRBV20-1 | TGCAGTGCTAGACTGAACAGGGACGAGCAGTACTTC | CSARLNRDEQYF
NA | many | TRBJ1-1 | TRBV19 | TGTGCCAGTATAACCTGGAGAGCTGAAGCTTTCTTT | CASITWRAEAFF
NA | few | TRBJ2-2 | TRBV29-1 | TGCAGCGTGGGAGTAGGGCTGAACACCGGGGAGCTGTTTTTT | CSVGVGLNTGELFF
TRBD2 | few | TRBJ2-3 | TRBV20-1 | TGCAGTGCTGAGAATGGACTAGCGGGGAACACAGATACGCAGTATTTT | CSAENGLAGNTDTQYF
NA | NA | TRBJ1-3 | TRBV7-2 | TGTGCCAGCAGCTTAATGGGGGCCTCAGGAAACACCATATATTTT | CASSLMGASGNTIYF
NA | few | TRBJ1-1 | TRBV7-6 | TGTGCCAGCAGCTCCCCCACGGGGCTGAACACTGAAGCTTTCTTT | CASSSPTGLNTEAFF
NA | NA | TRBJ2-5 | TRBV5-1 | TGCGCCAGCAGCTTTTTGAACCAAGAGACCCAGTACTTC | CASSFLNQETQYF
NA | NA | TRBJ1-4 | TRBV6-2/TRBV6-3 | TGTGCCAGCAGTTACGCGGCTTTTGGACTGTTTTTT | CASSYAAFGLFF
TRBD1 | few | TRBJ1-1 | TRBV5-1 | TGCGCCAGCAGCCCCTACCGACAGGGGAACACTGAAGCTTTCTTT | CASSPYRQGNTEAFF
NA | few | TRBJ2-2 | TRBV5-1 | TGCGCCAGCAGCTTTTCGACAGTCAAATCCGGGGAGCTGTTTTTT | CASSFSTVKSGELFF
NA | NA | TRBJ1-3 | TRBV12-3/TRBV12-4 | TGTGCCAGCAGTTTATTTCAGGGCCCCTCTGGAAACACCATATATTTT | CASSLFQGPSGNTIYF
NA | few | TRBJ2-1 | TRBV9 | TGTGCCAGCAGCGTAGAGGCGGGATATGGTGGTGAGCAGTTCTTC | CASSVEAGYGGEQFF
TRBD1 | few | TRBJ1-6 | TRBV7-9 | TGTGCCAGCAGCGACGGACAGGGGTTTTCACCCCTCCACTTT | CASSDGQGFSPLHF
NA | NA | TRBJ2-2 | TRBV4-3 | TGCGCCAGCAGCCCGAATGCGGGGACCGGGGAGCTGTTTTTT | CASSPNAGTGELFF
NA | NA | TRBJ1-5 | TRBV12-3/TRBV12-4 | TGTGCCAGCAGTGGGAGAAACAATCAGCCCCAGCATTTT | CASSGRNNQPQHF
NA | NA | TRBJ1-1 | TRBV20-1 | TGCAGTGCTAGAGACAGGGTAAGGAGGACTGAAGCTTTCTTT | CSARDRVRRTEAFF
NA | many | TRBJ2-1 | TRBV5-1 | TGTGCCAGCAGTCTGGACAGTTCCTACAATGAGCAGTTCTTC | CASSLDSSYNEQFF
TRBD2 | NA | TRBJ2-3 | TRBV7-9 | TGTGCCAGCAGCTTAGGGACTAGCGGTTCCCTTGGAACAGATACGCAGTATTTT | CASSLGTSGSLGTDTQYF
NA | NA | TRBJ2-3 | TRBV9 | TGTGCCAGCAGCGTAGGAGCCATGACTAGCACAGATACGCAGTATTTT | CASSVGAMTSTDTQYF
NA | NA | TRBJ1-1 | TRBV4-3 | TGCGCCAGCAGCCGGGGAGACGGAGGACCTTACGAAGCTTTCTTT | CASSRGDGGPYEAFF
TRBD1 | NA | TRBJ1-5 | TRBV12-3/TRBV12-4 | TGTGCCAGCTCATGGGGACAGGCTAATCAGCCCCAGCATTTT | CASSWGQANQPQHF
NA | NA | TRBJ2-2 | TRBV13 | TGTGCCAGCAGCTTCCCCAGGGTCGGTGTGGACACCGGGGAGCTGTTTTTT | CASSFPRVGVDTGELFF
NA | once | TRBJ1-2 | TRBV5-1 | TGCGCCAGCAGCGTAGGGACGGCAATTGACTATGGCTACACCTTC | CASSVGTAIDYGYTF
NA | many | TRBJ2-7 | TRBV15 | TGTGCCACCAGCAGAGGTTCTGGAGGCGCCTACGAGCAGTACTTC | CATSRGSGGAYEQYF
NA | NA | TRBJ1-1 | TRBV7-9 | TGTGCCAGCAGCACCACTGAAGCTTTCTTT | CASSTTEAFF
NA | NA | TRBJ1-5 | TRBV9 | TGTGCCAGCAGCCCTGGTCAGGGATCTTTTCGGCCCCAGCATTTT | CASSPGQGSFRPQHF
NA | few | TRBJ2-7 | TRBV28 | TGTGCCAGCGCAGAGACGTACGAGCAGTACTTC | CASAETYEQYF
NA | NA | TRBJ1-1 | TRBV13 | TGTGCCAGCAGCACGACTCCAGGGGAGACTGAAGCTTTCTTT | CASSTTPGETEAFF
NA | NA | TRBJ2-4 | TRBV10-3 | TGTGCCATCAGTGACCCCGCCGAAAACATTCAGTACTTC | CAISDPAENIQYF
TRBD2 | NA | TRBJ2-7 | TRBV7-6 | TGTGCCAGCAGCTTAGCGGAGCGGGGTTCCTACGAGCAGTACTTC | CASSLAERGSYEQYF
TRBD2 | few | TRBJ2-5 | TRBV5-5 | TGTGCCAGCAGCTTGAAGCGGGAGTCGATAGAGACCCAGTACTTC | CASSLKRESIETQYF